The present TCR beta chain was sequenced within a study of blood T cell repertoires in COVID-19. Across the whole study: From T cells, B-cell-depleted T cells, or PBMCs came the material, which was cDNA or gDNA.

The assay was immunoSEQ multiplex PCR, and TCRdb's table has in-frame clones only and misses some. The data contain 95,000 to 150,000 clones, around three quarters of them seen just once; the ten biggest clones take up 30% to 45%. This CDR3 is 14 amino acids long. Germline V gene lookup returns CDR1 KGHDR and CDR2 SFDVKD. Trimming took off 4 bases at V and 8 bases at J, with 15 bases between the two ends. The chain combines TRBV24-1 with TRBJ2-3; D is ambiguous. Sequenced material: peripheral blood. This clonotype was obtained from a man aged 40-49 years with active or convalescent COVID-19. The CDR3 here is CATSDLPQSGTQYF. In nucleotides, the CDR3 is TGTGCCACCAGTGACCTACCGCAGTCAGGTACGCAGTATTTT.